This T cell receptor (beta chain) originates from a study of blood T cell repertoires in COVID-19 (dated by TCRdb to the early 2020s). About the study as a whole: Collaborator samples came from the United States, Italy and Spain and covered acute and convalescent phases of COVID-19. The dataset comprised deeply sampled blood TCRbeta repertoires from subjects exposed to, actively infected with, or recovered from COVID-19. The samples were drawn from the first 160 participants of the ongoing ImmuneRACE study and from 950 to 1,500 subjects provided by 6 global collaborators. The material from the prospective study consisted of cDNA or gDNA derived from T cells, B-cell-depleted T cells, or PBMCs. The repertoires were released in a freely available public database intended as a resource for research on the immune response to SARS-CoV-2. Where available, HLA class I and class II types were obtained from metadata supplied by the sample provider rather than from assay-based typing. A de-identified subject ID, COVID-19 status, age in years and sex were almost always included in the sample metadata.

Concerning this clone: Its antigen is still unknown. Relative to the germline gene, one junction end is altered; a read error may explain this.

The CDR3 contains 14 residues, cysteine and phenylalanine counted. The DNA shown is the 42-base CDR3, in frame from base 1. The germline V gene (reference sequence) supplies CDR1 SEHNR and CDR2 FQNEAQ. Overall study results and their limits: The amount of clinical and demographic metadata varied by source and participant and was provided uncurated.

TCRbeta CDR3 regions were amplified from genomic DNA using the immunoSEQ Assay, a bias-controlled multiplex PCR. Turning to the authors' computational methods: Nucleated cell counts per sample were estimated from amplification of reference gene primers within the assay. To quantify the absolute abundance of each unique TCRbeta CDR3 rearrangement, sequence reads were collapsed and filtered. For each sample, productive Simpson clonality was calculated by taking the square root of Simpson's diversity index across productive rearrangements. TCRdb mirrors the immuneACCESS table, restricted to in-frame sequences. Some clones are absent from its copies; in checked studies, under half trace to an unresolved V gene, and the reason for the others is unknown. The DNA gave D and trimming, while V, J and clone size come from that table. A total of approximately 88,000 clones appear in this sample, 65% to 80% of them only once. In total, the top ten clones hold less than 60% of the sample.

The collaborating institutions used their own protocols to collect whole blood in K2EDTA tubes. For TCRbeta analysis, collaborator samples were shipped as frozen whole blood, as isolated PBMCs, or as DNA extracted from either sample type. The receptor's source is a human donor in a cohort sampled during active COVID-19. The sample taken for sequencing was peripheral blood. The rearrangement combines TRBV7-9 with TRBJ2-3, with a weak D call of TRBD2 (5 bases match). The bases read TGTACCAGCAGCTTATTTGGGAGCGTAGATACGCAGTATTTT. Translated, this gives CTSSLFGSVDTQYF.